This T cell receptor (beta chain) derives from a study of early T cells in non-severe SARS-CoV-2 infection. Study overall: The input, bulk RNA from unsorted whole blood, was sequenced, and chains were unpaired.

Unique molecular identifiers were attached to individual cDNA molecules. TCRdb independently ran MiXCR on the 5' RACE reads; one entry per CDR3 protein. The repertoire consists of 30,000 or so distinct CDR3 sequences, with 5.3% occurring once and the leading ten covering approximately 4.5%. Germline CDR1 reads SGHTA; CDR2 reads FQGNSA. Trimming pared 4 bases from V and 3 bases from J, leaving 19 bases between. The CDR3 totals 16 residues. The study, taken as a whole, reports: Reliance on VDJdb matching favored anti-spike CD8 responses; private and CD4 specificities were missed.

In its sample, this clonotype is medium-sized. Its antigen is as yet unknown. The clonotype originates from an adult who was a healthcare worker with PCR-confirmed SARS-CoV-2 infection or an uninfected control (not recorded which). Sequenced input: whole blood. This chain uses TRBV7-2 with TRBJ2-7, with D perhaps TRBD1 (6 bases). CDR3 in DNA: TGTGCCAGCAGCTCCTTATCGACTACAGGGCACTACGAGCAGTACTTC. The encoded protein is CASSSLSTTGHYEQYF.